The T cell receptor beta chain described here comes from a study of blood T cell repertoires in COVID-19. Overall study context: The United States, Italy and Spain provided the acute and convalescent COVID-19 samples. PBMCs, B-cell-depleted T cells, or T cells provided the cDNA or gDNA that made up the material.

This CDR3 contains 18 residues. With 0 bases removed from V and 0 bases from J, the gap between germline ends came to 17 bases. From germline, CDR1 is LGHNT and CDR2 FRNRAP. Authors' data handling: Estimates of nucleated cell counts were drawn from the amplification of reference gene primers. The assay was immunoSEQ multiplex PCR, and TCRdb's table has in-frame clones only and misses some. V and J calls and clone size are as listed in that table; D and trimming were resolved from the DNA. The sample yields some 80,000 clones, approximately 78% seen once. The chain carries TRBV12-5 and TRBJ1-1; weak D call: TRBD1 (5 bases). Sequencing was performed on peripheral blood. This receptor was obtained from a woman between 65 and 79 years old with acute or convalescent COVID-19. CDR3: CASGLVETWTPMNTEAFF. Written as DNA, the CDR3 is TGTGCTAGTGGTTTGGTTGAAACTTGGACACCAATGAACACTGAAGCTTTCTTT.